This T cell receptor beta chain was captured in a study of control samples from healthy donors and cancer patients (dated by TCRdb to 2018 to 2020). Concerning this clone itself: This clone's antigen is unknown. Base qualities are not provided; no much larger clone lies one nucleotide away.

Libraries came from the immunoSEQ multiplex PCR assay. TCRdb holds this immuneACCESS table with in-frame rearrangements only. Some clones are missing; in checked studies, unresolved V genes explain under half, and the rest has no known cause. This sample comprises roughly 120,000 clones, about 91% of them detected only once. Clones ranked in the top ten supply approximately 3.2% of the sample. Material for sequencing was blood. This sequence originates from a man aged 35-49 years in good health.

For the CDR3, the sequence is CASSLPGSYEQYF. The DNA sequence reads TGTGCCAGTAGTCTCCCGGGGTCCTACGAGCAGTACTTC. The sequence joins TRBV19 to TRBJ2-7; TRBD2 could be the D gene, as 5 bases match. From its cysteine to its phenylalanine, the CDR3 spans 13 amino acids. The kept DNA is CDR3 alone, 39 bases in frame from the first base. Trimming removed 5 bases from V and 1 base from J, leaving 9 bases between the germline ends. CDR1 and CDR2 were assigned from the germline V gene (reference sequence) as LNHDA and SQIVND.